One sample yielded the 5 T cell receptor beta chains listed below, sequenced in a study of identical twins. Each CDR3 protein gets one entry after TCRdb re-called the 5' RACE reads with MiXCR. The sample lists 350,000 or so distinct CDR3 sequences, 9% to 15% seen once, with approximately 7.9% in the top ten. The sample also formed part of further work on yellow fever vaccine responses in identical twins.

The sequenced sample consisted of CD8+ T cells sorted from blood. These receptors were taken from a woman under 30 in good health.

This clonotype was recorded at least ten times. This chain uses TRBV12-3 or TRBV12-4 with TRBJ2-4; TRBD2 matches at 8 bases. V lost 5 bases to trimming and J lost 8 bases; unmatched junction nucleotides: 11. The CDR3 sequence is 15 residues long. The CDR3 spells CASSPISGGGDIQYF. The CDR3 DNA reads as TGTGCCAGCAGTCCTATTTCGGGAGGGGGAGACATTCAGTACTTC.

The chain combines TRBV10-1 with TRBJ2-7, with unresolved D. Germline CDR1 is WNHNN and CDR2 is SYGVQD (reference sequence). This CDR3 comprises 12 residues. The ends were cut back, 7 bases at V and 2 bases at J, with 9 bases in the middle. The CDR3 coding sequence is TGCGCCAGCAACCAGGATCCCTACGAGCAGTACGTC. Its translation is CASNQDPYEQYV.

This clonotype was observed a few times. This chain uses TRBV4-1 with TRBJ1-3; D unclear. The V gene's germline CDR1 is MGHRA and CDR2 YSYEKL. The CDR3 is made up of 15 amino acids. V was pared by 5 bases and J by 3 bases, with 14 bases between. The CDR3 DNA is TGCGCCAGCAGCTTCCGGTCGCAGATTGGAAACACCATATATTTT. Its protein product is CASSFRSQIGNTIYF.

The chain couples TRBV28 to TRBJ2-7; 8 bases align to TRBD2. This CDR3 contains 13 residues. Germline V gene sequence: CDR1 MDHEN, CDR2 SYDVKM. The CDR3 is CATSAGGFDEQYV. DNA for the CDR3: TGTGCTACATCTGCGGGGGGCTTCGACGAGCAGTACGTC.

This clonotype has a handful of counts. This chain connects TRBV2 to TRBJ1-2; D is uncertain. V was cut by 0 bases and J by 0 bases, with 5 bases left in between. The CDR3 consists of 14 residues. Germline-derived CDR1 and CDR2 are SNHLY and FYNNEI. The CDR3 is CASSEASANYGYTF. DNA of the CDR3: TGTGCCAGCAGTGAAGCTTCAGCTAACTATGGCTACACCTTC.